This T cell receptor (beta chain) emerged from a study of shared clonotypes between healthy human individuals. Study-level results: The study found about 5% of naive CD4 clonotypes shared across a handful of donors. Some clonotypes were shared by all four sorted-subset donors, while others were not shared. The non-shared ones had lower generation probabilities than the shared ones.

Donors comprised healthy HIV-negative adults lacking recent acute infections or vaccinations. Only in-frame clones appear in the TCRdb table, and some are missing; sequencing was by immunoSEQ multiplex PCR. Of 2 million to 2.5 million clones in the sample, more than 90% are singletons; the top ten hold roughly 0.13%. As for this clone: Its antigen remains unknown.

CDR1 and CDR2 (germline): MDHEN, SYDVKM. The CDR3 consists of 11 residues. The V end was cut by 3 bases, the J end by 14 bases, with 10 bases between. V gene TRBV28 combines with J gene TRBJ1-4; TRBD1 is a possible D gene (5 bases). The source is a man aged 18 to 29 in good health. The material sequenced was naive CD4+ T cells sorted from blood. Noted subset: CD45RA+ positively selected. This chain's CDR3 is CASSFQGGLFF. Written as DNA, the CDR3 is TGTGCCAGCAGTTTTCAGGGAGGGCTGTTTTTT.